The 26 T cell receptor beta chains below all came from one sample that was sequenced in a study of molecular identifiers for immune sequencing clone quantification. One entry per CDR3 protein results from TCRdb running MiXCR on the PCR reads. The sample holds more than 300,000 distinct CDR3 sequences, about 21% seen once. Sequenced: naive CD8+ T cells from blood, with Jurkat cell RNA spiked in. Noted subset: FACS-sorted CD8+CD4-CCR7+CD45RA+ naive T cells. The source is a human donor in good health. Some libraries in this study had Jurkat cell RNA spiked in.

Worth noting for this clonotype: A much larger clone differs by one base, so this may be a read error. The V and J genes are TRBV13 and TRBJ2-4; D is perhaps TRBD2 (6 bases). Trimming shortened V by 4 bases and J by 8 bases, and 9 bases separated the two germline ends. This CDR3 contains 12 residues. CDR1 is PRHDT, CDR2 FYEKMQ, per germline (reference sequence). Here the CDR3 reads CASSWSGYIQYF. CDR3 DNA: TGTGCCAGCAGCTGGAGCGGGTACATTCAGTACTTC.

This clonotype was seen at least ten times. The chain is built from TRBV20-1 and TRBJ2-5; 10 nucleotides match TRBD1. The CDR3 contains 15 residues. Unmatched junction bases numbered 7, after V lost 3 bases and J lost 3 bases. The germline gives CDR1 DFQATT, CDR2 SNEGSKA (reference sequence). The CDR3: CSASPMGQGKETQYF. In nucleotides, the CDR3 is TGCAGTGCTAGTCCAATGGGACAGGGGAAAGAGACCCAGTACTTC.

This clonotype was counted a single time. The rearrangement links TRBV19 to TRBJ2-1; D not resolved. Germline V gene data show CDR1 as LNHDA and CDR2 as SQIVND (reference sequence). V lost 1 base and J 4 bases, leaving 11 bases between the germline ends. The CDR3 runs to 15 residues. CDR3 residues: CASSIVVIQYNEQFF. The CDR3 DNA follows: TGTGCCAGTAGTATAGTAGTGATCCAGTACAATGAGCAGTTCTTC.

Ten or more counts support this clonotype. V usage is TRBV11-2 and J usage is TRBJ2-3; D gene unclear. Trimming cost V 4 bases and J 3 bases, with 8 bases left between them. The CDR3 loop spans 13 amino acids. Per germline, CDR1 SGHAT and CDR2 FQNNGV. CDR3: CASSSLPTDTQYF. CDR3 DNA: TGTGCCAGCAGCTCCCTCCCGACAGATACGCAGTATTTT.

This clonotype turned up a few times. The rearrangement links TRBV30 to TRBJ2-1; D remains unclear. Germline CDR1 GTSNPN, CDR2 SVGIG (reference sequence). The CDR3 length is 15 residues. V was clipped by 1 base and J by 8 bases, with 18 bases between them. The DNA for the CDR3 is TGTGCCTGGAGTGCCGAGCCGACACGAGTCGATGAGCAGTTCTTC. It codes for CAWSAEPTRVDEQFF.

Ten or more counts support this clonotype. V and J are TRBV29-1 and TRBJ2-7; 11 bases line up with TRBD1. This CDR3 region has 15 residues. Germline V gene sequence: CDR1 SQVTM, CDR2 ANQGSEA. The V gene end was trimmed by 3 bases and the J gene end by 2 bases; junction bases not matched to a gene: 6. As DNA, the CDR3 is TGCAGCGTTGAGGACGGGACAGGGGGTACCTACGAGCAGTACTTC. Amino acids: CSVEDGTGGTYEQYF.

In this sample, this clonotype turned up a few times. The V call is TRBV7-9, the J call TRBJ2-5; the D gene is possibly TRBD1 (5 bases). Germline values: CDR1 SEHNR, CDR2 FQNEAQ (reference sequence). CDR3 length equals 14 residues. Trimming stripped 5 bases from V and 4 bases from J, with 14 bases between. The CDR3 protein is CASSPRGRGETQYF. In nucleotides, the CDR3 is TGTGCCAGCAGCCCAAGGGGTCGCGGAGAGACCCAGTACTTC.

This sequence joins TRBV27 and TRBJ1-2; 7 bases are a match to TRBD1. Germline V gene sequence: CDR1 MNHEY, CDR2 SMNVEV (reference sequence). The CDR3 sequence is 15 residues long. After removal of 5 bases from V and 5 bases from J, the junction contained 11 bases not matched to a gene. The CDR3 reads CASSQRQGYLYGYTF. Here the CDR3 DNA reads TGTGCCAGCAGTCAGAGACAGGGATACTTATATGGCTACACCTTC.

This clonotype has ten or more counts. The V and J genes are TRBV6-2 or TRBV6-3 and TRBJ2-7, with D possibly TRBD2 on 5 matching bases. The CDR3 contains 13 residues. Trimming took 2 bases from V and 3 from J, leaving 8 bases between them. CDR1 is MNHEY, CDR2 SVGEGT, per germline. CDR3 DNA sequence: TGTGCCAGCAGTTACCTACGGGGCTACGAGCAGTACTTC. Translated, it gives CASSYLRGYEQYF.

This clonotype was observed at least ten times. The rearrangement links TRBV5-1 to TRBJ2-5; 10 bases are a match to TRBD1. Trimming removed 4 bases from V and 5 bases from J; junction bases left unmatched: 8. The V gene's germline CDR1 is SGHRS and CDR2 YFSETQ. The CDR3 has 15 residues. CDR3 DNA sequence: TGCGCCAGCAGCCCGGGGACAGGGGATTGGGAGACCCAGTACTTC. It is translated as CASSPGTGDWETQYF. The full variable domain, rest sourced from reference TRBV5-1 and TRBJ2-5, is KAGVTQTPRYLIKTRGQQVTLSCSPISGHRSVSWYQQTPGQGLQFLFEYFSETQRNKGNFPGRFSGRQFSNSRSEMNVSTLELGDSALYLCASSPGTGDWETQYFGPGTRLLVL.

To note about this clonotype: Since a much larger clone is just one base distant, this may be a read error. The V gene is TRBV4-3, the J gene TRBJ2-1; TRBD1 might be the D (6 bases). The CDR3 extends over 13 amino acids. In germline, CDR1 is LGHNA, CDR2 YSLEER. The CDR3 loop reads CASSQDSGDERFF. CDR3 nucleotides: TGCGCCAGCAGCCAGGACAGTGGGGATGAGCGGTTCTTC.

In the case of this clonotype: Germline and junction disagree at one end, which may indicate a read error. The chain links TRBV4-1 to TRBJ2-2; D is undetermined. Germline V gene sequence: CDR1 MGHRA, CDR2 YSYEKL. The CDR3 spans 16 residues. Here the CDR3 reads CASGQHDSLNTGELFF. Written as DNA, the CDR3 is TGCGCCAGCGGCCAACACGATTCCTTAAACACCGGGGAGCTGTTTTTT.

V usage is TRBV6-2 or TRBV6-3 and J usage is TRBJ2-5; 7 bases align to TRBD1. This CDR3 comprises 19 residues. Trimming took 7 bases from V and 2 from J; bases not matched to a gene: 22. Germline CDR1 reads MNHEY; CDR2 reads SVGEGT. The CDR3 loop reads CASNTQPYRGIFRQETQYF. CDR3 DNA sequence: TGTGCCAGCAATACTCAACCTTACAGGGGAATTTTCCGGCAAGAGACCCAGTACTTC.

This clonotype was recorded a few times. The V gene is TRBV11-3, the J gene TRBJ2-2; 8 nucleotides agree with TRBD2. This CDR3 has 20 residues. J was trimmed by 5 bases and V by 2 bases; bases with no gene match: 19. Germline V gene sequence: CDR1 SGHNT, CDR2 YENEEA. CDR3 loop: CASSLRRGTSGRSSTGELFF. CDR3 sequence (DNA): TGTGCCAGCAGCTTAAGGAGGGGTACTAGCGGCCGTTCGTCAACCGGGGAGCTGTTTTTT.

The V call is TRBV6-2 or TRBV6-3, the J call TRBJ2-7; 8 bases align to TRBD2. The CDR3 is 15 amino acids. Germline trimming cut 7 bases from V and 0 bases from J; bases unmatched to any gene: 8. Looked up from germline, CDR1 is MNHEY and CDR2 is SVGEGT. The DNA of the CDR3 is TGTGCCAGCACCCCCGACGGGGGGGCCTCCTACGAGCAGTACTTC. Encoded protein: CASTPDGGASYEQYF.

Of note for this clonotype: A read error is possible here, since a much larger clone lies one base away. This chain links TRBV28 with TRBJ2-7, with 9 bases aligning to TRBD2. Germline CDR1 and CDR2: MDHEN and SYDVKM. The CDR3 consists of 13 residues. The DNA for the CDR3 is TGTGCCACCCTAGGGCTAGCGGGAAGTGAGCAGCACTTC. It is translated as CATLGLAGSEQHF.

At least ten counts were recorded for this clonotype. The chain joins TRBV6-5 to TRBJ2-1; 10 positions match TRBD2. The ends lost 5 bases at V and 8 bases at J; junction bases unmatched: 6. CDR1 and CDR2 from the germline V gene are MNHEY and SVGAGI. The CDR3 is 14 residues long. CDR3 loop: CASSPRTSGDEQFF. The CDR3 bases are TGTGCCAGCAGTCCACGGACTAGCGGAGATGAGCAGTTCTTC.

This clonotype was seen at least ten times. This rearrangement joins TRBV9 to TRBJ1-2; possibly TRBD1 for D (5 bases). Germline V CDR1 and CDR2: SGDLS, YYNGEE. There are 13 residues in the CDR3. The V and J ends lost 4 bases and 3 bases respectively, with 10 bases between them. The CDR3 DNA reads as TGTGCCAGCAGCAAACAAGGGGACTATGGCTACACCTTC. It yields the protein CASSKQGDYGYTF. Full variable domain (outside the CDR3, taken from reference TRBV9 and TRBJ1-2): DSGVTQTPKHLITATGQRVTLRCSPRSGDLSVYWYQQSLDQGLQFLIQYYNGEERAKGNILERFSAQQFPDLHSELNLSSLELGDSALYFCASSKQGDYGYTFGSGTRLTVV.

In its sample, this clonotype was seen a few times. This sequence joins TRBV20-1 and TRBJ2-7; tentative D call: TRBD2 (6 bases). Trimming took 0 bases from V and 1 from J, leaving 10 bases between them. The CDR3 covers 14 residues. From germline, CDR1 is DFQATT and CDR2 SNEGSKA (reference sequence). The CDR3 bases are TGCAGTGCTAGAGATACGGGGGTATCCTACGAGCAGTACTTC. It encodes CSARDTGVSYEQYF.

This clonotype was observed at least ten times. The J gene is TRBJ1-5, the V gene TRBV27; D is undetermined. CDR3 length equals 13 residues. Germline V gene lookup returns CDR1 MNHEY and CDR2 SMNVEV (reference sequence). The V gene lost 5 bases and the J gene lost 1 base, with 6 bases spanning the gap. This CDR3 is CASSLSSNQPQHF. As DNA, the CDR3 is TGTGCCAGCAGTCTGTCAAGCAATCAGCCCCAGCATTTT.

This clonotype was detected ten times or more. V usage is TRBV6-1 and J usage is TRBJ1-2; D gene unclear. The CDR3 contains 11 residues. Trimming cost V 8 bases and J 5 bases, with 9 bases left between them. Germline assignment: CDR1 MNHNS and CDR2 SASEGT. The CDR3 bases are TGTGCCAGCCTGAGGAGGTATGGCTACACCTTC. Its protein is CASLRRYGYTF.

V and J are TRBV7-9 and TRBJ2-7, with a possible D match to TRBD2 (5 bases). Germline V gene data show CDR1 as SEHNR and CDR2 as FQNEAQ (reference sequence). Trimming stripped 5 bases from V and 0 bases from J, with 14 bases between. The CDR3 has 15 residues. For the CDR3, the DNA is TGTGCCAGCAGCCCGACACCCGACTACTCCTACGAGCAGTACTTC. Its protein product is CASSPTPDYSYEQYF.

There are many counts of this clonotype. This chain joins TRBV30 and TRBJ2-7; D gene uncertain. The CDR3 is 15 residues long. Germline lookup yields CDR1 GTSNPN and CDR2 SVGIG (reference sequence). The germline V and J ends were trimmed by 0 bases and 2 bases, with 14 bases remaining between them. Here the CDR3 reads CAWSVPRVGTYEQYF. In DNA form, the CDR3 reads TGTGCCTGGAGTGTCCCCCGCGTAGGGACCTACGAGCAGTACTTC.

The gene calls are TRBV15 and TRBJ2-7, with D perhaps matching TRBD2 (7 bases). Germline V lookup: CDR1 LNHNV, CDR2 YYDKDF (reference sequence). CDR3 length: 15 amino acids. The V end was cut by 5 bases, the J end by 0 bases, with 14 bases between. The CDR3 region has the DNA TGTGCCACCAGCGGAGGCGGGGGCCACTCCTACGAGCAGTACTTC. Protein sequence: CATSGGGGHSYEQYF.

This clonotype was observed many times. This chain joins TRBV7-9 and TRBJ1-6, with D perhaps matching TRBD1 (6 bases). With 5 bases removed from V and 5 bases from J, the gap between germline ends came to 19 bases. The length of the CDR3 is 17 residues. Germline CDR1 SEHNR, CDR2 FQNEAQ (reference sequence). The CDR3 here is CASSGGIRAFDNSPLHF. The DNA of the CDR3 is TGTGCCAGCAGCGGGGGCATTCGCGCGTTCGATAATTCACCCCTCCACTTT.

There are many counts of this clonotype. The chain links TRBV4-3 to TRBJ2-5; D is perhaps TRBD2 (5 bases). V dropped 3 bases and J dropped 1 base, with 15 bases sitting between them. The V gene's germline CDR1 is LGHNA and CDR2 YSLEER. The CDR3 has 16 residues. The CDR3 DNA reads TGCGCCAGCAGCCAGGCTAATACTAGGTCCCAAGAGACCCAGTACTTC. Encoded protein: CASSQANTRSQETQYF.